The 30 T cell receptor beta chains listed next were all sequenced from one sample in a study of T cell responses to AZD1222 COVID-19 vaccine. Generated by immunoSEQ multiplex PCR, the TCRdb table keeps only in-frame clones and is missing some. The sample has around 160,000 clones; under 95% are singletons. The specimen was peripheral blood, collected 28 days after the second AZD1222 dose. The receptors stem from an adult who received the AZD1222 COVID-19 vaccine.

The V gene is TRBV6-2 or TRBV6-3, the J gene TRBJ2-3; maybe TRBD1 (7 bases). Looked up from germline, CDR1 is MNHEY and CDR2 is SVGEGT. V lost 6 bases and J lost 0, with 16 bases in between. The CDR3 loop spans 16 amino acids. The CDR3 nucleotides are TGTGCCAGCAGCCCCCGGCAGGGGGGTAGCACAGATACGCAGTATTTT. Its translation: CASSPRQGGSTDTQYF.

V is TRBV6-5 and J is TRBJ1-2; possibly TRBD1 for D (5 bases). The CDR3 is made up of 15 amino acids. Germline V CDR1 and CDR2: MNHEY, SVGAGI. The V and J ends lost 3 bases and 10 bases respectively, with 21 bases between them. For the CDR3, the DNA is TGTGCCAGCAGTTATAATGGAGGGGAGTCTATCGACTACACCTTC. It yields the protein CASSYNGGESIDYTF.

CDR3 nucleotide sequence: TGTGCCACCAGCAGAGGTGGACTGGGAGAGACCCAGTACTTC. As protein: CATSRGGLGETQYF. The rearrangement joins TRBV15 to TRBJ2-5; a possible D gene is TRBD2 (5 bases). The CDR3 has 14 residues. Looked up from germline, CDR1 is LNHNV and CDR2 is YYDKDF (reference sequence). The V and J ends lost 1 base and 4 bases respectively, with 10 bases between them.

This chain links TRBV7-2 with TRBJ1-6; D might be TRBD1 (6 bases). Trimming took 1 base from V and 5 from J, leaving 12 bases between them. The CDR3 runs 16 residues. Germline-derived CDR1 and CDR2 are SGHTA and FQGNSA. CDR3 bases: TGTGCCAGCAGCTTAGTGGGCAGGGGAAATAATTCACCCCTCCACTTT. Translating it yields CASSLVGRGNNSPLHF.

The chain links TRBV6-1 to TRBJ2-3, with D perhaps matching TRBD1 (7 bases). The CDR3 length is 18 residues. V shed 4 bases and J shed 6 bases, with 26 bases lying between them. Germline lookup yields CDR1 MNHNS and CDR2 SASEGT. CDR3 amino acids: CASSVSGTTGRGRDTQYF. The CDR3 DNA follows: TGTGCCAGCAGTGTTAGTGGGACGACAGGGCGGGGTAGGGATACGCAGTATTTT.

This rearrangement joins TRBV2 to TRBJ1-1; no reliable D call. V lost 5 bases to trimming and J lost 4 bases, with 17 bases between them. Germline CDR1 SNHLY, CDR2 FYNNEI. This CDR3 has 15 residues. The CDR3 spells CASSMRGDFGTEAFF. CDR3 bases: TGTGCCAGCAGTATGCGAGGAGACTTCGGCACTGAAGCTTTCTTT.

The V and J genes are TRBV7-2 and TRBJ2-1; tentative D call: TRBD2 (6 bases). V was trimmed by 1 base and J by 8 bases, leaving 15 bases between them. Per the germline V gene, CDR1 is SGHTA and CDR2 is FQGNSA. This CDR3 spans 15 amino acids. In DNA form, the CDR3 reads TGTGCCAGCAGCTTAGGATGGCCGGGGGTGGATGAGCAGTTCTTC. It is translated as CASSLGWPGVDEQFF.

The rearrangement links TRBV6-6 to TRBJ1-6; D may be TRBD1 (6 bases). The CDR3 runs 13 residues. The germline gives CDR1 MNHNY, CDR2 SVGAGI (reference sequence). V dropped 10 bases and J dropped 4 bases, with 11 bases sitting between them. The CDR3 loop is CATVDSYNSPLHF. The CDR3, as DNA: TGTGCCACCGTGGACAGTTATAATTCACCCCTCCACTTT.

The rearrangement links TRBV4-1 to TRBJ1-1; 8 bases match TRBD1. The CDR3 length is 15 residues. V shed 7 bases, J shed 1 base, and the junction held 8 bases outside the gene matches. Per germline, CDR1 MGHRA and CDR2 YSYEKL. The DNA of the CDR3 is TGCGCCAGCACCCCCTGGACAGGGACGAACACTGAAGCTTTCTTT. Translated, it gives CASTPWTGTNTEAFF.

This sequence joins TRBV9 and TRBJ1-6; 7 bases fit TRBD1. This CDR3 has 15 residues. The trim removed 4 bases at V and 7 bases at J, leaving 8 bases unmatched. Germline V gene lookup returns CDR1 SGDLS and CDR2 YYNGEE. The CDR3: CASSRPGQQNSPLHF. The CDR3, as DNA: TGTGCCAGCAGCAGACCGGGACAGCAAAATTCACCCCTCCACTTT.

As regards this clone: Other DNA sequences in this sample translate to the same CDR3. The chain recombines TRBV7-9 with TRBJ1-2; 9 bases are shared with TRBD1. V trimming: 3 bases; J trimming: 2 bases; junction bases outside the gene matches: 4. CDR1 SEHNR and CDR2 FQNEAQ come from the germline V gene (reference sequence). The CDR3 has 15 amino acids. CDR3 in amino acids: CASSFGQGLNYGYTF. The CDR3 DNA reads as TGTGCCAGCAGCTTCGGACAGGGGCTAAACTATGGCTACACCTTC.

The chain uses TRBV7-9 and TRBJ2-2; 15 nucleotides match TRBD2. This CDR3 is built from 18 residues. V lost 5 bases and J lost 3; bases outside the gene matches: 7. CDR1 SEHNR and CDR2 FQNEAQ come from the germline V gene (reference sequence). CDR3 amino acids: CASSPGTSGGLYTGELFF. The CDR3 DNA sequence: TGTGCCAGCAGCCCCGGGACTAGCGGGGGGCTCTACACCGGGGAGCTGTTTTTT.

The J gene is TRBJ2-2, the V gene TRBV24-1; 9 positions agree with TRBD1. The germline V gene has CDR1 KGHDR and CDR2 SFDVKD. V gave up 2 bases and J gave up 3 bases; unmatched junction bases: 9. The CDR3 is 18 amino acids. Written as DNA, the CDR3 is TGTGCCACCAGTGATTACCGCGACAACAGGGGGCACACCGGGGAGCTGTTTTTT. Its protein product is CATSDYRDNRGHTGELFF.

The genes are TRBV27 and TRBJ2-6; unclear D gene. V was clipped by 6 bases and J by 0 bases, with 3 bases between them. The CDR3 length is 13 residues. Per the germline V gene, CDR1 is MNHEY and CDR2 is SMNVEV (reference sequence). In DNA, the CDR3 is TGTGCCAGCAGGTCCTCTGGGGCCAACGTCCTGACTTTC. It encodes CASRSSGANVLTF.

Only one count was recorded for this clone. The rearrangement joins TRBV27 to TRBJ1-4; D unresolved. Trimming removed 2 bases at V and 1 base at J, with 8 bases between. In germline, CDR1 is MNHEY, CDR2 SMNVEV (reference sequence). The CDR3 consists of 15 residues. The CDR3 nucleotides read TGTGCCAGCAGTTTAAGGGCAGGAACTAATGAAAAACTGTTTTTT. It codes for CASSLRAGTNEKLFF.

This clone was counted many times. The rearrangement joins TRBV19 to TRBJ1-1, with 9 bases fitting TRBD1. The CDR3 spans 17 residues. V lost 5 bases, J lost 0 bases, and 10 bases stayed unmatched. Germline CDR1 reads LNHDA; CDR2 reads SQIVND (reference sequence). The CDR3 coding sequence is TGTGCCAGTAGTCCAGGGACAGGGCTCTTCATGAACACTGAAGCTTTCTTT. Protein product: CASSPGTGLFMNTEAFF.

J is TRBJ2-2 and V is TRBV6-1, with D unresolved. This CDR3 is 16 amino acids long. CDR1 is MNHNS and CDR2 is SASEGT in the germline V gene. V shed 3 bases and J shed 3 bases, with 14 bases lying between them. The CDR3 bases are TGTGCCAGCAGTGACTGGCTTTCCACCCACACCGGGGAGCTGTTTTTT. The encoded protein is CASSDWLSTHTGELFF.

The rearrangement joins TRBV29-1 to TRBJ1-1; D perhaps matches TRBD1 (5 bases). Trimming removed 7 bases from V and 5 bases from J, with 8 bases in between. Germline V CDR1 and CDR2: SQVTM, ANQGSEA. This CDR3 is 10 amino acids long. The CDR3 bases are TGCAGCGCCGGGGGGACTGAAGCTTTCTTT. Translation gives CSAGGTEAFF.

The V gene is TRBV7-8, the J gene TRBJ2-7; 7 nucleotides align to TRBD1. V lost 1 base to trimming and J lost 4 bases; unmatched junction nucleotides: 7. Per germline, CDR1 SGHVS and CDR2 FQNEAQ. There are 15 residues in the CDR3. In DNA, the CDR3 is TGTGCCAGCAGCTTAGTGTTACAGGGGCTTTACGAGCAGTACTTC. Encoded protein: CASSLVLQGLYEQYF.

The gene calls are TRBV30 and TRBJ1-5; 8 nucleotides line up with TRBD1. The CDR3 consists of 14 residues. With V trimmed by 2 bases and J by 6 bases, 6 bases remained unmatched. The germline CDR1 and CDR2 sequences are GTSNPN and SVGIG (reference sequence). CDR3 DNA sequence: TGTGCCTGGAGTAAGACAGGGGACGGTCAGCCCCAGCATTTT. It encodes CAWSKTGDGQPQHF. Looking up the rest from reference TRBV30 and TRBJ1-5 gives the full variable domain: SQTIHQWPATLVQPVGSPLSLECTVEGTSNPNLYWYRQAAGRGLQLLFYSVGIGQISSEVPQNLSASRPQDRQFILSSKKLLLSDSGFYLCAWSKTGDGQPQHFGDGTRLSIL.

This chain joins TRBV2 and TRBJ2-1, with D possibly TRBD2 on 6 matching bases. CDR1 and CDR2 (germline): SNHLY, FYNNEI. This CDR3 has 10 residues. V lost 5 bases and J lost 15, with 11 bases in between. The CDR3 DNA reads as TGTGCCAGCAGTCGGCGGGACCCGTTCTTC. Residues: CASSRRDPFF.

This clone was seen once. The chain links TRBV19 to TRBJ1-1, with a weak D call TRBD1 (5 bases). Deletions cut 3 bases from V and 3 bases from J, with 17 bases between. Germline V lookup: CDR1 LNHDA, CDR2 SQIVND (reference sequence). The CDR3 loop spans 16 amino acids. The CDR3 is CASSITGGGWDTEAFF. Written as DNA, the CDR3 is TGTGCCAGTAGTATTACCGGGGGGGGATGGGACACTGAAGCTTTCTTT.

The rearrangement uses TRBV15 and TRBJ2-2, with a tentative D call TRBD1 (6 bases). Trimming took off 1 base at V and 0 bases at J, with 9 bases between the two ends. Germline CDR1 and CDR2: LNHNV and YYDKDF (reference sequence). CDR3 length equals 16 residues. The CDR3, as DNA: TGTGCCACCAGCAGAGGTGGACAGCCGAACACCGGGGAGCTGTTTTTT. This gives the protein CATSRGGQPNTGELFF.

The chain uses TRBV5-6 and TRBJ1-2; TRBD1 might be the D (5 bases). Germline-derived CDR1 and CDR2 are SGHDT and YYEEEE. The CDR3 spans 15 residues. V lost 4 bases and J 7 bases, leaving 20 bases between the germline ends. CDR3 residues: CASSPTGQGRSGYTF. Here the CDR3 DNA reads TGTGCCAGCAGCCCCACCGGGCAGGGTAGATCTGGCTACACCTTC.

This clone was recorded only once. V usage is TRBV7-2 and J usage is TRBJ2-3; D perhaps matches TRBD1 (5 bases). The CDR3 loop spans 16 amino acids. Germline V gives CDR1 SGHTA, CDR2 FQGNSA. The V gene lost 2 bases and the J gene lost 0 bases, with 12 bases spanning the gap. This CDR3 reads CASSLLQGSSTDTQYF. The CDR3 DNA sequence: TGTGCCAGCAGCTTACTTCAGGGATCTAGCACAGATACGCAGTATTTT.

The chain carries TRBV6-5 and TRBJ1-1; D remains unclear. CDR1 is MNHEY and CDR2 is SVGAGI in the germline V gene. The CDR3 runs to 15 residues. Trimming removed 6 bases at V and 1 base at J, with 15 bases between. CDR3 in amino acids: CASRPLDGTNTEAFF. In nucleotides, the CDR3 is TGTGCCAGCAGGCCGTTGGACGGAACGAACACTGAAGCTTTCTTT.

The chain has TRBV3-1 (or the pseudogene TRBV3-2) and TRBJ2-7, with D perhaps matching TRBD1 or TRBD2 (6 bases each). CDR1 is LGHDT and CDR2 is YNNKEL in the germline V gene (reference sequence). Deletions cut 1 base from V and 0 bases from J, with 13 bases between. The CDR3 sequence is 16 residues long. CDR3 in amino acids: CASSQGWGASSYEQYF. As DNA, the CDR3 is TGTGCCAGCAGCCAAGGGTGGGGGGCAAGCTCCTACGAGCAGTACTTC.

V usage is TRBV7-9 and J usage is TRBJ2-1; D might be TRBD1 (5 bases). CDR1 is SEHNR and CDR2 is FQNEAQ in the germline V gene (reference sequence). The CDR3 is made up of 13 amino acids. V lost 1 base, J lost 10 bases, and 11 bases lay in between. CDR3 sequence: CASSLVGGQEQFF. CDR3 DNA: TGTGCCAGCAGCTTAGTAGGCGGACAAGAGCAGTTCTTC.

The CDR3, as DNA: TGTGCCAGCAGCTTCCGTCCAGGGGGCGCTTCCGGGGAGCTGTTTTTT. This encodes CASSFRPGGASGELFF. The V and J genes are TRBV7-2 and TRBJ2-2, with TRBD1 matching over 8 bases. This CDR3 comprises 16 residues. Germline V gene data show CDR1 as SGHTA and CDR2 as FQGNSA. The J segment lost 6 bases and the V segment lost 3 bases, leaving 9 bases of the junction unmatched.

The chain uses TRBV3-1 (or the pseudogene TRBV3-2) and TRBJ2-7; D gene uncertain. The CDR3 has 15 residues. The V end lost 0 bases, the J end lost 1 base, and 10 bases lay between the germline ends. Germline V lookup: CDR1 LGHDT, CDR2 YNNKEL (reference sequence). CDR3 coding DNA: TGTGCCAGCAGCCAAGATGGAGCTTTATCCTACGAGCAGTACTTC. Translating gives CASSQDGALSYEQYF.